Each of the 14 T cell receptor beta chains below was sequenced from the same sample in a study of beta chain features in type 1 diabetes. All of the isolated RNA was reverse transcribed, so expressed TCRB transcripts were sequenced. Here immunoSEQ multiplex PCR was the method, and the copy in TCRdb shows in-frame clones only, minus some. The sample consists of 600,000 to 700,000 clones, roughly 13% of them appearing once. Antigens of these TCRs are unknown. Study outcomes and limitations: All four CD4+ subsets from Type 1 diabetes patients carried moderately but significantly shorter TCRB CDR3s.

The sample consisted of naive CD4+ T cells from blood. These receptors came from a man between 18 and 35 years old with type 1 diabetes.

The chain couples TRBV5-1 to TRBJ2-1; the D is unclear. The CDR3 sequence is 15 residues long. CDR1 and CDR2 (germline): SGHRS, YFSETQ. Trimming left V 0 bases short and J 8 bases short, with 15 bases between. Written as DNA, the CDR3 is TGCGCCAGCAGCTTGGGGGCCCAAGAGGTCGATGAGCAGTTCTTC. Amino acids: CASSLGAQEVDEQFF.

The rearrangement uses TRBV29-1 and TRBJ2-1; possible D gene TRBD1, 5 bases. The CDR3 consists of 13 residues. The ends were cut back, 4 bases at V and 0 bases at J, with 7 bases in the middle. The germline gives CDR1 SQVTM, CDR2 ANQGSEA. As DNA, the CDR3 is TGCAGCGTTGGCAGGGCCTCCTACAATGAGCAGTTCTTC. Translation gives CSVGRASYNEQFF.

This clone appeared a few times. The chain carries TRBV15 and TRBJ2-5; tentatively, D is TRBD1 (6 bases). In germline, CDR1 is LNHNV, CDR2 YYDKDF (reference sequence). V was pared by 0 bases and J by 4 bases, with 12 bases between. This CDR3 is built from 15 residues. CDR3 in amino acids: CATSRDPGASETQYF. The CDR3 DNA reads TGTGCCACCAGCAGAGATCCAGGGGCCTCAGAGACCCAGTACTTC.

This clone has only a few counts. The genes are TRBV11-2 and TRBJ1-1; D is unclear. V lost 3 bases and J lost 4, with 12 bases in between. The V gene's germline CDR1 is SGHAT and CDR2 FQNNGV. This CDR3 has 14 amino acids. The CDR3 bases are TGTGCCAGCAGCTTTTGGGAAGACGCCACTGAAGCTTTCTTT. Its protein product is CASSFWEDATEAFF.

The V gene is TRBV4-1, the J gene TRBJ1-3; D remains unclear. The V end lost 4 bases, the J end lost 2 bases, and 18 bases lay between the germline ends. The CDR3 consists of 17 residues. Germline CDR1 reads MGHRA; CDR2 reads YSYEKL. The CDR3 loop reads CASSPSLEQLAGNTIYF. Here the CDR3 DNA reads TGCGCCAGCAGCCCATCCCTTGAACAGCTAGCTGGAAACACCATATATTTT.

The chain recombines TRBV6-6 with TRBJ2-1; 10 nucleotides align to TRBD1. This CDR3 spans 15 amino acids. The V segment lost 2 bases and the J segment 8 bases; nucleotides outside the gene matches: 6. Germline assignment: CDR1 MNHNY and CDR2 SVGAGI (reference sequence). CDR3 protein: CASSYRQGARDEQFF. The CDR3 region has the DNA TGTGCCAGCAGTTACCGACAGGGGGCGCGGGATGAGCAGTTCTTC.

This clone was seen a handful of times. This chain uses TRBV29-1 with TRBJ1-1; D not certain. The CDR3 extends over 14 amino acids. Germline-derived CDR1 and CDR2 are SQVTM and ANQGSEA. V lost 1 base and J lost 0, with 9 bases in between. The CDR3 DNA follows: TGCAGCGTTGAAGGAACAGACATGAACACTGAAGCTTTCTTT. This gives the protein CSVEGTDMNTEAFF. Variable domain in full (rest from reference TRBV29-1 and TRBJ1-1): SAVISQKPSRDICQRGTSLTIQCQVDSQVTMMFWYRQQPGQSLTLIATANQGSEATYESGFVIDKFPISRPNLTFSTLTVSNMSPEDSSIYLCSVEGTDMNTEAFFGQGTRLTVV.

The chain joins TRBV4-1 to TRBJ1-5, with D unresolved. The V gene lost 2 bases and the J gene lost 2 bases, with 16 bases spanning the gap. This CDR3 is 17 amino acids long. CDR1 and CDR2 (germline): MGHRA, YSYEKL. In DNA form, the CDR3 reads TGCGCCAGCAGCCAACGCATGGTCCTAGAGGGCAATCAGCCCCAGCATTTT. Its translation: CASSQRMVLEGNQPQHF.

This rearrangement joins TRBV30 to TRBJ2-1; D assignment may be TRBD1 or TRBD2 (5 bases each). V dropped 1 base and J dropped 4 bases, with 14 bases sitting between them. The CDR3 runs 15 residues. The germline V gene encodes CDR1 GTSNPN and CDR2 SVGIG (reference sequence). Written as DNA, the CDR3 is TGTGCCTGGAGTGGCTTCCCGAGGGGTTACAATGAGCAGTTCTTC. Its translation: CAWSGFPRGYNEQFF.

This clone was counted a few times. This chain uses TRBV9 with TRBJ2-5, with 13 bases that match TRBD2. CDR3 size: 17 residues. Trimming cost V 2 bases and J 0 bases; bases outside gene matches: 4. CDR1 is SGDLS, CDR2 YYNGEE, per germline. The CDR3 here is CASSVGTSGENQETQYF. In nucleotides, the CDR3 is TGTGCCAGCAGCGTCGGGACTAGCGGGGAGAACCAAGAGACCCAGTACTTC.

The V and J genes are TRBV19 and TRBJ1-2; D uncertain. The germline V gene encodes CDR1 LNHDA and CDR2 SQIVND (reference sequence). Trimming stripped 5 bases from V and 3 bases from J, with 7 bases between. There are 12 residues in the CDR3. The CDR3 nucleotides read TGTGCCAGTAGTCAGGATTACTATGGCTACACCTTC. This translates into CASSQDYYGYTF.

There are a few counts of this clone. This chain uses TRBV6-1 with TRBJ1-4; no definite D call. The germline V and J ends were trimmed by 3 bases and 7 bases, with 18 bases remaining between them. This CDR3 contains 16 residues. The germline V gene encodes CDR1 MNHNS and CDR2 SASEGT. In DNA, the CDR3 is TGTGCCAGCAGTGATTCTGGACGGGGATGGGGTGAAAAACTGTTTTTT. Translating it yields CASSDSGRGWGEKLFF.

A few counts support this clone. The V call is TRBV29-1, the J call TRBJ2-3; weak D call: TRBD1 (6 bases). The CDR3 sequence is 14 residues long. The V gene's germline CDR1 is SQVTM and CDR2 ANQGSEA. Trimming took 5 bases from V and 4 from J, leaving 16 bases between them. CDR3 sequence reads: CSVKTGNVADTQYF. The CDR3, as DNA: TGCAGCGTTAAAACAGGGAATGTGGCAGATACGCAGTATTTT.

The chain couples TRBV19 to TRBJ1-2, with D perhaps TRBD1 (5 bases). V was shortened by 5 bases and J by 6 bases, with 19 bases between the two germline ends. Germline V lookup: CDR1 LNHDA, CDR2 SQIVND (reference sequence). This CDR3 spans 15 amino acids. The CDR3 nucleotides are TGTGCCAGTAGTCCGCCTTCTCGCCTCAGGGATGGCTACACCTTC. Translating gives CASSPPSRLRDGYTF.